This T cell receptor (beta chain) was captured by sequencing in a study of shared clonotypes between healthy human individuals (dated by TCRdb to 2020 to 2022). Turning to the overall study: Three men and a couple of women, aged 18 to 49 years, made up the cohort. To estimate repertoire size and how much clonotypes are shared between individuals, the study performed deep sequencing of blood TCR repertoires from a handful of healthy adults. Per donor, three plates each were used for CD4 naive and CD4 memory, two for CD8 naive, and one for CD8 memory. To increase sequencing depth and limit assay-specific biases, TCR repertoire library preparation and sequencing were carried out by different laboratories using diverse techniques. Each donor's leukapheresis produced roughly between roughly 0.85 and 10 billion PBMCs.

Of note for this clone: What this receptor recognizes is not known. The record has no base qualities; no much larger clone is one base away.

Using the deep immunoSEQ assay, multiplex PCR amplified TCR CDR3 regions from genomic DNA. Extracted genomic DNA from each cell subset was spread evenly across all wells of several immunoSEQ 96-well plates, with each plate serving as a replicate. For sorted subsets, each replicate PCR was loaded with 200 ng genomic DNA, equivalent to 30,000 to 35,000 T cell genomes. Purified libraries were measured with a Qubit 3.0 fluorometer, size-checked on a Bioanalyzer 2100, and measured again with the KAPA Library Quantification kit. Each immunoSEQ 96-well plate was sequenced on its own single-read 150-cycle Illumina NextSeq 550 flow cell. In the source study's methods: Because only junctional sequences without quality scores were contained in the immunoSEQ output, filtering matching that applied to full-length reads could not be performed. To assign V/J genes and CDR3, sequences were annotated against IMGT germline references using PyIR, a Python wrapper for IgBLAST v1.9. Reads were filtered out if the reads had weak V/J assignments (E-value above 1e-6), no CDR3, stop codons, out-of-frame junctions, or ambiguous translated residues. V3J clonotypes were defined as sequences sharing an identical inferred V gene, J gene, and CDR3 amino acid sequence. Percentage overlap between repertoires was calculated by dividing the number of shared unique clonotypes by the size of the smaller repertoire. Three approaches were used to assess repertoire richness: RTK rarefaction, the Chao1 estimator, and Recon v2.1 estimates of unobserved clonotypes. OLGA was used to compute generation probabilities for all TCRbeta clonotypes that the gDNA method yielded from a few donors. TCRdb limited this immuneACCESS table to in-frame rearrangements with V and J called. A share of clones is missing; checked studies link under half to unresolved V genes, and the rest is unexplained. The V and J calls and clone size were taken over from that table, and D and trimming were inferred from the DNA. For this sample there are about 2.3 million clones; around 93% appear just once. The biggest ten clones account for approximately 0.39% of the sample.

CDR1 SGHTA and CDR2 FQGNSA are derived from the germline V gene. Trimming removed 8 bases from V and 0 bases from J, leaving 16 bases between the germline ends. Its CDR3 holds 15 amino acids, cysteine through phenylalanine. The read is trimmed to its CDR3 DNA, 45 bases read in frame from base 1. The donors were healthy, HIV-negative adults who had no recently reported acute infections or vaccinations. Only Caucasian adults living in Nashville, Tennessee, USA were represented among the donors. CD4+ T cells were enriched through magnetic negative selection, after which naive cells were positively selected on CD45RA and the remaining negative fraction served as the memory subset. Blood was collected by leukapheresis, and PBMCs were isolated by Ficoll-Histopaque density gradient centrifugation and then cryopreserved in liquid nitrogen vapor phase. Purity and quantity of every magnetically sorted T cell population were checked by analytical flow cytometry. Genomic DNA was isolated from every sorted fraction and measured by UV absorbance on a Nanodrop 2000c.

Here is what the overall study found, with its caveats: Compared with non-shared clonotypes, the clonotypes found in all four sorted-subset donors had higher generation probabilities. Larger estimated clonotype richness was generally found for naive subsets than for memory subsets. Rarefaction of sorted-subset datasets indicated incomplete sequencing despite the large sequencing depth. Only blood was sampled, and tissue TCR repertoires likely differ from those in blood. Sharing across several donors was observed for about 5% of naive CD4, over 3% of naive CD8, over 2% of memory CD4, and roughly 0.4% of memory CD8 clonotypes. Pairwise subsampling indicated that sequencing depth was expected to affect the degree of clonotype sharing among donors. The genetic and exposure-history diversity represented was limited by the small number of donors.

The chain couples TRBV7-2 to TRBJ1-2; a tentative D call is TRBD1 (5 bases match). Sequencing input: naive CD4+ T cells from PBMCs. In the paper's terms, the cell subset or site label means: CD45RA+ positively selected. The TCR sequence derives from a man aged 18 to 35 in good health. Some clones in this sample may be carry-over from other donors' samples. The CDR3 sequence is CASATRDVANYGYTF. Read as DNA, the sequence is TGTGCCAGCGCGACCCGGGACGTTGCTAACTATGGCTACACCTTC. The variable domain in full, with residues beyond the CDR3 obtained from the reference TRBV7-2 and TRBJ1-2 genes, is GAGVSQSPSNKVTEKGKDVELRCDPISGHTALYWYRQSLGQGLEFLIYFQGNSAPDKSGLPSDRFSAERTGGSVSTLTIQRTQQEDSAVYLCASATRDVANYGYTFGSGTRLTVV.